The 11 T cell receptor beta chains reported below all come from one sample, sequenced in a study of patients and donors after allogeneic stem cell transplantation. TCRdb re-called the RT-PCR reads with MiXCR, one entry per CDR3 protein. The data show some 960,000 distinct CDR3 sequences, around 17% seen once. The specimen was blood, either unsorted or a sorted T cell fraction (not recorded which). Every receptor here comes from a human donor who was either an allogeneic HSCT recipient or a stem cell or donor lymphocyte infusion donor (not recorded which). It is not recorded whose cells these are; they may come from a transplant donor.

The chain uses TRBV5-1 and TRBJ2-2; TRBD1 agrees at 7 bases. Germline loops: CDR1 SGHRS, CDR2 YFSETQ. This CDR3 has 13 residues. Trimming removed 7 bases from V and 4 bases from J; junction bases left unmatched: 4. As DNA, the CDR3 is TGCGCCAGCTTCAGGACAGGCACCGGGGAGCTGTTTTTT. This gives the protein CASFRTGTGELFF.

This clonotype appeared once. The rearrangement joins TRBV25-1 to TRBJ1-1; D uncertain. The CDR3 covers 15 residues. V gave up 6 bases and J gave up 2 bases, with 16 bases separating them. Germline CDR1 is MGHDK and CDR2 is SYGVNS. The CDR3 sequence is CASRVSWNSNTEAFF. The CDR3 bases are TGTGCCAGCAGGGTGAGCTGGAATTCCAACACTGAAGCTTTCTTT.

This clonotype is a singleton in its sample. The rearrangement links TRBV4-3 to TRBJ1-2; 7 nucleotides line up with TRBD1. Germline V gives CDR1 LGHNA, CDR2 YSLEER. The CDR3 covers 14 residues. V was clipped by 7 bases and J by 2 bases; unmatched bases: 7. The CDR3 DNA follows: TGCGCCAGCACCCCCGGGACAGAAAACTATGGCTACACCTTC. It specifies CASTPGTENYGYTF.

This clonotype was counted a few times. V is TRBV29-1 and J is TRBJ2-1; 9 nucleotides match TRBD1. The CDR3 extends over 15 amino acids. V was clipped by 0 bases and J by 6 bases; unmatched bases: 6. Germline CDR1 is SQVTM and CDR2 is ANQGSEA. CDR3 loop: CSVEEGGTGLNEQFF. The DNA for the CDR3 is TGCAGCGTTGAAGAAGGCGGGACAGGGCTCAATGAGCAGTTCTTC.

The chain couples TRBV12-3 or TRBV12-4 to TRBJ2-1; tentatively, D is TRBD2 (6 bases). V lost 4 bases, J lost 5 bases, and 9 bases lay in between. This CDR3 region has 13 residues. CDR3 region: CASSSGENNEQFF. CDR3 sequence (DNA): TGTGCCAGCAGTTCGGGAGAAAACAATGAGCAGTTCTTC.

The genes are TRBV2 and TRBJ1-2, with D perhaps TRBD1 (5 bases). The CDR3 totals 17 residues. Germline values: CDR1 SNHLY, CDR2 FYNNEI. Trimming removed 2 bases from V and 0 bases from J, with 16 bases in between. CDR3 DNA: TGTGCCAGCAGTGAAATAGGGGCCGTGACAGCTAACTATGGCTACACCTTC. The encoded protein is CASSEIGAVTANYGYTF.

This clonotype was counted a few times. The rearrangement joins TRBV6-2 or TRBV6-3 to TRBJ2-3; D assignment may be TRBD1 or TRBD2 (6 bases each). V gave up 0 bases and J gave up 3 bases, with 16 bases separating them. The CDR3 spans 17 residues. Germline V gene data show CDR1 as MNHEY and CDR2 as SVGEGT. The CDR3 region has the DNA TGTGCCAGCAGTTACTCCCGTAGCGGAACAGGGACAGATACGCAGTATTTT. This translates into CASSYSRSGTGTDTQYF.

This clonotype was counted only a few times. The V gene is TRBV29-1, the J gene TRBJ1-2, with D possibly being TRBD1 (5 bases). CDR3 length: 13 residues. CDR1 and CDR2 (germline): SQVTM, ANQGSEA. The V end lost 5 bases, the J end lost 12 bases, and 22 bases lay between the germline ends. The CDR3 region is CSVNRDAPIADTF. The CDR3 DNA reads TGCAGCGTTAACCGGGACGCCCCTATAGCGGACACCTTC.

This clonotype was found many times. V is TRBV11-3 and J is TRBJ2-7; 12 positions agree with TRBD2. CDR1 SGHNT and CDR2 YENEEA come from the germline V gene. V dropped 5 bases and J dropped 4; count of bases not matched to a gene: 6. The CDR3 consists of 15 residues. CDR3 region: CASSRRLAGEYEQYF. Written as DNA, the CDR3 is TGTGCCAGCAGCCGAAGACTAGCGGGAGAATACGAGCAGTACTTC.

This sequence joins TRBV4-1 and TRBJ2-3, with a weak D call TRBD1 (5 bases). This CDR3 has 17 residues. The germline V gene encodes CDR1 MGHRA and CDR2 YSYEKL. V dropped 5 bases and J dropped 0 bases, with 18 bases sitting between them. The CDR3 nucleotides read TGCGCCAGCAGCGGACCTCTCCAGGGCGAGAGCACAGATACGCAGTATTTT. This translates into CASSGPLQGESTDTQYF.

The chain joins TRBV29-1 to TRBJ2-4; D gene uncertain. The CDR3 sequence is 13 residues long. Germline V CDR1 and CDR2: SQVTM, ANQGSEA. The germline V and J ends were trimmed by 6 bases and 0 bases, with 9 bases remaining between them. CDR3 in amino acids: CSVRPLAKNIQYF. In nucleotides, the CDR3 is TGCAGCGTGAGACCTCTAGCCAAAAACATTCAGTACTTC.